The rows below give T cell receptor beta chains drawn from one sample of a study of T cell responses to AZD1222 COVID-19 vaccine. Here immunoSEQ multiplex PCR was the method, and the copy in TCRdb shows in-frame clones only, minus some. The table shows about 150,000 clones, with approximately 88% occurring only once. Sequenced material: peripheral blood, taken on day 0 of AZD1222 vaccination. Source of these receptors: an adult in good health. The CDR3 runs from the conserved cysteine through the conserved F or W. For some rows the clone size is stated as once, few or many, or as a class when expanded; others skip it.

TRBV28	.	CASCCGVPKEQYF
TRBV24-1	.	CATSEGGKSGYTF
TRBV9	.	CASSGDGEQFF
TRBV27	few	CASRGQGGTEAFF
TRBV7-2	.	CASSLGPGVNTEAFF
TRBV28	few	CASTPPGDGGLSQHF
TRBV7-2	.	CASSFRGSNQPQHF
TRBV5-1	.	CASSLAGRTYNEQFF
TRBV9	.	CASGGHQGQPQHF
TRBV29-1	.	CSVETSGQGVPTIYF
TRBV19	.	CASSPRTAYQPQHF
TRBV29-1	.	CSVSDGISRETQYF
TRBV11-2	.	CASSLGQNSNQPQHF
TRBV9	once	CASSAGGTGFSEGYTF
TRBV11-3	once	CASRSGSTDTQYF
TRBV10-3	.	CAISEGQGAFYGYTF